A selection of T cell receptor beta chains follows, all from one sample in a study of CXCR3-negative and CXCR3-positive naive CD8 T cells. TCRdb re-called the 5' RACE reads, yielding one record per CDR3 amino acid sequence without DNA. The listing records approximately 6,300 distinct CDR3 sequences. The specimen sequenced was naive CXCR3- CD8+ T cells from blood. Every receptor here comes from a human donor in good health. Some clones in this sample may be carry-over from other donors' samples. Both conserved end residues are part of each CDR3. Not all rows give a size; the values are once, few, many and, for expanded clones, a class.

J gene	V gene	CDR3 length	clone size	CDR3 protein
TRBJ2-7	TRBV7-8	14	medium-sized	CASSHGRKAYEQYF
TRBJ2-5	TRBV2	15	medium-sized	CASSEAGWPGETQYF
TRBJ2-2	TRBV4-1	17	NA	CASSQDIGTGRIGELFF
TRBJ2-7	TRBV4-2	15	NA	CASSQEGHSTYEQYF
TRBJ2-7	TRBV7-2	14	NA	CASSLSGETYEQYF
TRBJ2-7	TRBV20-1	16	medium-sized	CSARDMAGAPIYEQYF
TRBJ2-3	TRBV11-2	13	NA	CASSQGRLDTQYF
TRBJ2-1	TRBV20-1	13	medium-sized	CSAGLSGFNEQFF
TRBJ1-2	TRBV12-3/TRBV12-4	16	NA	CASSFDPDSPNYGYTF
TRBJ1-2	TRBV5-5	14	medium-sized	CASSLIGVDYGYTF
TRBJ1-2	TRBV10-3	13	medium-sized	CAIMRELDYGYTF
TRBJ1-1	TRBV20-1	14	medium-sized	CSARVAGGFTEAFF
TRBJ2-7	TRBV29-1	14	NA	CSVEGSRNPYEQYF
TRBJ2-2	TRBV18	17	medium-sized	CASSPSTSGTYTGELFF
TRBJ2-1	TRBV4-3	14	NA	CASSPSGSRNEQFF
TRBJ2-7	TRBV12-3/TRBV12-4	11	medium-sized	CASSFGHEQYF
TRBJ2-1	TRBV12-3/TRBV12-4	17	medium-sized	CASSFTDSQRSYNEQFF
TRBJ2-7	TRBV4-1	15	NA	CASSQAQGVLDEQYF
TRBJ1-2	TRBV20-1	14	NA	CSAPTLREYYGYTF
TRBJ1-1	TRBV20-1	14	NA	CSARDHGGDPEAFF
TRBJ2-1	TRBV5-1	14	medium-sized	CASSLVSGMDEQFF
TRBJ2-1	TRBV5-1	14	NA	CASSRTSGDNEQFF
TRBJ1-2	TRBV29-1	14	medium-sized	CSVDEEGWSYGYTF
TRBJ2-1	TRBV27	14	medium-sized	CASRNRMFYNEQFF
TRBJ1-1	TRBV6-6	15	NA	CASRPTEGGDTEAFF
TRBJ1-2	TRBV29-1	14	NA	CSAGQGQAPGGYTF
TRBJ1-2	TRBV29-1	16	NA	CSAEDALGGSNYGYTF